This record concerns one T cell receptor beta chain sequence. The CDR3 contains 14 residues. Germline lookup yields CDR1 SGHTA and CDR2 FQGNSA. Unmatched junction bases numbered 2, after V lost 1 base and J lost 6 bases. These data are taken from a study of blood T cell repertoires in COVID-19. Study details: Some COVID-19 samples were acute and others convalescent; all came from the United States, Italy and Spain. T cells, B-cell-depleted T cells, or PBMCs provided the cDNA or gDNA that served as material.

In the original analysis: Amplifying reference gene primers gave estimates of nucleated cell counts. Libraries were prepared by immunoSEQ multiplex PCR; TCRdb keeps only in-frame clonotypes and omits some of them. Clonal size and the V and J genes are those of that table, whereas D and trimming came from the DNA. The sample lists some 96,000 clones; 75% to 95% were seen once. This clonotype was sampled from a man aged 55 to 69 with acute or convalescent COVID-19. The sequenced sample was peripheral blood. The chain is built from TRBV7-2 and TRBJ2-2; 7 bases match TRBD1. CDR3: CASSLVGGSGELFF. Written as DNA, the CDR3 is TGTGCCAGCAGCTTAGTAGGGGGCTCCGGGGAGCTGTTTTTT. The full variable domain, with the rest looked up from reference TRBV7-2 and TRBJ2-2, is GAGVSQSPSNKVTEKGKDVELRCDPISGHTALYWYRQSLGQGLEFLIYFQGNSAPDKSGLPSDRFSAERTGGSVSTLTIQRTQQEDSAVYLCASSLVGGSGELFFGEGSRLTVL.